The subject of this entry is one T cell receptor beta chain. Its cognate antigen is unknown. Primers for the PCR totalled 60 Vbeta and 13 Jbeta. TCRdb keeps only in-frame clones here, not all; method: immunoSEQ multiplex PCR. The table has approximately 110,000 clones, 70% seen once; the top ten hold about a tenth. The CDR3 runs 13 residues. Germline V gene lookup returns CDR1 GTSNPN and CDR2 SVGIG (reference sequence). V lost 5 bases and J lost 6; bases outside the gene matches: 7. These data originate in a study of cytomegalovirus exposure and HLA in healthy donors. Study results and caveats: In a later analysis, TCR beta V- and J-gene trimming was associated with a missense DCLRE1C variant. A later analysis by the authors found several of the most significant clusters apparently linked to common viral pathogens.

The sequence was obtained from a man aged 35 to 55 in good health and CMV-seropositive. Source material: PBMCs. This chain uses TRBV30 with TRBJ1-3; 7 bases are shared with TRBD1. CDR3 region: CAWATGEANTIYF. The CDR3 DNA sequence: TGTGCCTGGGCTACAGGGGAGGCAAACACCATATATTTT.